The present TCR beta chain was sequenced within a study of lymphopenia after photon versus proton radiotherapy. The protocol was immunoSEQ multiplex PCR, while the TCRdb copy is restricted to in-frame clones and leaves out a portion. Of approximately 160,000 clones in the sample, 75% to 90% were seen once. This clone was seen a few times. Here the sequenced sample was peripheral blood, taken from a patient treated with photon-based radiotherapy. The clonotype originates from a man aged 50-60 years with gastric cancer.

The CDR3 sequence is CASSLHPAHNEQFF. As DNA, the CDR3 is TGTGCCAGCAGCCTCCATCCCGCTCACAATGAGCAGTTCTTC. The chain couples TRBV9 to TRBJ2-1; D is unresolved. The germline V and J ends were trimmed by 4 bases and 5 bases, with 13 bases remaining between them. Germline CDR1 SGDLS, CDR2 YYNGEE. This CDR3 has 14 amino acids.